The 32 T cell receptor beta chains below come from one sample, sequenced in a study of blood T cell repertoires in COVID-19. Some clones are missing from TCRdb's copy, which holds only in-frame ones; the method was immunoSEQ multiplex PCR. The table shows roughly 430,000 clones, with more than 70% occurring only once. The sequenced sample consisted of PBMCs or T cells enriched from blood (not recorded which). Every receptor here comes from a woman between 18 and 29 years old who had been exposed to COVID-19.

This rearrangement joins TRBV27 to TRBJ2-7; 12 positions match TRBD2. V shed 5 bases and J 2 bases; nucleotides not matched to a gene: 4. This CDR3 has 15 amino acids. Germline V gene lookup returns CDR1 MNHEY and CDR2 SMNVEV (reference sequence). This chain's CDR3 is CASSIRLAGAYEQYF. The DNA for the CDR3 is TGTGCCAGCAGTATCCGACTAGCGGGGGCCTACGAGCAGTACTTC.

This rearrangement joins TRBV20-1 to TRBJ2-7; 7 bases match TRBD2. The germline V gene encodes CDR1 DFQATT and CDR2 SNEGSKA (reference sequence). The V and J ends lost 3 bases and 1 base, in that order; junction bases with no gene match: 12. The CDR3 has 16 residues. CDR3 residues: CSASFGFGGSSYEQYF. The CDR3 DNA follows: TGCAGTGCTAGTTTCGGTTTCGGCGGGAGTTCCTACGAGCAGTACTTC.

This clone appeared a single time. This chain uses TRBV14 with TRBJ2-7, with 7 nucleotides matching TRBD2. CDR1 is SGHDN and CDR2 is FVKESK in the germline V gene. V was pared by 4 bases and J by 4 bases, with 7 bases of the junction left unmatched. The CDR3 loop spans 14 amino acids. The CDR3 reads CASSLLARAYEQYF. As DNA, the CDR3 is TGTGCCAGCAGCCTACTAGCGAGGGCGTACGAGCAGTACTTC.

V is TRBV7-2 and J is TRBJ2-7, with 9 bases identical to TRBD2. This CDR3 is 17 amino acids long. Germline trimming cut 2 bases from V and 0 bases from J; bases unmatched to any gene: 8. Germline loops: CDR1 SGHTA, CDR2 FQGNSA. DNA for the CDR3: TGTGCCAGCAGCTTAATCACCGGCGGGGGGGCCTCCTACGAGCAGTACTTC. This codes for CASSLITGGGASYEQYF.

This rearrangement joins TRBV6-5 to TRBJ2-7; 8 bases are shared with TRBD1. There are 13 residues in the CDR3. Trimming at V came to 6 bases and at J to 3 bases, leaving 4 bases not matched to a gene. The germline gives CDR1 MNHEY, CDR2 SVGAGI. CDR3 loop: CASRATGGYEQYF. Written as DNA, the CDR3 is TGTGCCAGCAGGGCCACAGGGGGCTACGAGCAGTACTTC.

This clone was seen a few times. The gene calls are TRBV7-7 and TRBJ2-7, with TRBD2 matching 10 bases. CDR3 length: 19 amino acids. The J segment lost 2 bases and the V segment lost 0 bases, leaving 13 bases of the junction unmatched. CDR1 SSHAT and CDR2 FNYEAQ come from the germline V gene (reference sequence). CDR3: CASSLAKREGPNPPYEQYF. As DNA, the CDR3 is TGTGCCAGCAGCTTAGCGAAGCGGGAGGGCCCGAATCCCCCCTACGAGCAGTACTTC.

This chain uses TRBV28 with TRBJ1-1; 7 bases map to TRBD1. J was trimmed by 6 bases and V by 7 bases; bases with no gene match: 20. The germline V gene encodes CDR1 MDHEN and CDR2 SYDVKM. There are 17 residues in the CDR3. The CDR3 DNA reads TGTGCCAGCAATACACGGGACAGCCTTAATGGGGGGTCTGAAGCTTTCTTT. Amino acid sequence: CASNTRDSLNGGSEAFF.

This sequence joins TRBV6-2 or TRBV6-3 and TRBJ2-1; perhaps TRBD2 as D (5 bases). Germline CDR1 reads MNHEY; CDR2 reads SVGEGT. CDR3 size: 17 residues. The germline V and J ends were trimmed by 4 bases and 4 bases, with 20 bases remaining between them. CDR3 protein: CASSSSGELGSYNEQFF. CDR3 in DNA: TGTGCCAGCAGTTCCTCCGGGGAACTAGGGAGTTACAATGAGCAGTTCTTC.

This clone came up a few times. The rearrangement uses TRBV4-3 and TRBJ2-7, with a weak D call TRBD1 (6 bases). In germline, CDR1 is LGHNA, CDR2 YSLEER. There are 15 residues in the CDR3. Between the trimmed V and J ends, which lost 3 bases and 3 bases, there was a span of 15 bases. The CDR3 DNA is TGCGCCAGCAGCCAGGAAAGGGGGTCCGGCTACGAGCAGTACTTC. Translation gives CASSQERGSGYEQYF.

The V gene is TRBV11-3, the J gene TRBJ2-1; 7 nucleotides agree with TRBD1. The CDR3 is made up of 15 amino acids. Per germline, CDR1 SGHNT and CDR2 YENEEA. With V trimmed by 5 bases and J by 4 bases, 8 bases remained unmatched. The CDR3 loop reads CASSHTGQSYNEQFF. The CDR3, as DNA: TGTGCCAGCAGCCACACGGGACAGAGTTACAATGAGCAGTTCTTC. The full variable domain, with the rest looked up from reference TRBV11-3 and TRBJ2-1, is EAGVVQSPRYKIIEKKQPVAFWCNPISGHNTLYWYLQNLGQGPELLIRYENEEAVDDSQLPKDRFSAERLKGVDSTLKIQPAELGDSAVYLCASSHTGQSYNEQFFGPGTRLTVL.

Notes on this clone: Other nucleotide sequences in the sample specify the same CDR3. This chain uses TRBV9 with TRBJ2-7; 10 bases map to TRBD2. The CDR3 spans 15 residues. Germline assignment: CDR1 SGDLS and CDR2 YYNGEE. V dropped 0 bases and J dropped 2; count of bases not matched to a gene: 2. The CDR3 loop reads CASSVGLAGAYEQYF. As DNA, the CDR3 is TGTGCCAGCAGCGTAGGTCTAGCGGGGGCCTACGAGCAGTACTTC.

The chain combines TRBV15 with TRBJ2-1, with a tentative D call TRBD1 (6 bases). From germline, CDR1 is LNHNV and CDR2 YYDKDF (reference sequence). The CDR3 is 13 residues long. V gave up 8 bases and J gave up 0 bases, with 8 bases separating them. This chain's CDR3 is CATGQSSYNEQFF. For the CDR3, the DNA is TGTGCCACCGGACAGAGCTCCTACAATGAGCAGTTCTTC.

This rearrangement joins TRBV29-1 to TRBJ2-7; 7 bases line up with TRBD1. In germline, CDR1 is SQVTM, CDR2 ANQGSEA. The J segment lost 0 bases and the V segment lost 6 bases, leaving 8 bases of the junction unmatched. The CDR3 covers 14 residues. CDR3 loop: CSVLGQFSSYEQYF. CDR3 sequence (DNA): TGCAGCGTCCTGGGACAGTTCAGCTCCTACGAGCAGTACTTC.

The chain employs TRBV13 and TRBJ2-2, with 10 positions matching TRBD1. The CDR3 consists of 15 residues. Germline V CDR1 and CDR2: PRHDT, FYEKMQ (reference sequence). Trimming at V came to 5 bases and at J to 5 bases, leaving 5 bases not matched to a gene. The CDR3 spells CASSGPGQGTGELFF. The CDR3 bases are TGTGCCAGCAGCGGTCCGGGACAGGGGACCGGGGAGCTGTTTTTT.

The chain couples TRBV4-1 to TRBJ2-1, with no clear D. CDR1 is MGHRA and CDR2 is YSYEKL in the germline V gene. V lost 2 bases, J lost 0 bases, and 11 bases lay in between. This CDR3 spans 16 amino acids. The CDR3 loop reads CASSQLDLLSYNEQFF. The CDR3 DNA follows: TGCGCCAGCAGCCAACTCGACTTGCTCTCCTACAATGAGCAGTTCTTC.

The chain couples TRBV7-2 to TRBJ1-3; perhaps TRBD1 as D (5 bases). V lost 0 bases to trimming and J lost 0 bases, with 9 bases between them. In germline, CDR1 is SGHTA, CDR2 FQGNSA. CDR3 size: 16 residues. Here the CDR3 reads CASSLAGVSSGNTIYF. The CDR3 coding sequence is TGTGCCAGCAGCTTAGCAGGGGTCAGCTCTGGAAACACCATATATTTT.

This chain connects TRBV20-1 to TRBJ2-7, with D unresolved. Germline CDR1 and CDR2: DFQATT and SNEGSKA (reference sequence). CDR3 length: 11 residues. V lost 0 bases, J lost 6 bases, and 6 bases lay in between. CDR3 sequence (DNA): TGCAGTGCTAGAGATTCTTCCGAGCAGTACTTC. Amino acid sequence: CSARDSSEQYF.

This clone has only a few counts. This chain's CDR3 is CASSAELRNNEQFF. CDR3 DNA: TGCGCCAGCAGCGCGGAACTCAGAAACAATGAGCAGTTCTTC. The chain employs TRBV5-1 and TRBJ2-1; D is unresolved. Germline V gives CDR1 SGHRS, CDR2 YFSETQ. The germline V and J ends were trimmed by 4 bases and 5 bases, with 13 bases remaining between them. This CDR3 region has 14 residues.

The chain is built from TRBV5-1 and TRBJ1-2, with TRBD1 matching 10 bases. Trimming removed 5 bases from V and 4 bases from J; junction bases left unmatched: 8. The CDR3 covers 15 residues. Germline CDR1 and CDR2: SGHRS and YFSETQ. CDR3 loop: CASRRQGAQGYGYTF. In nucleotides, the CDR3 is TGCGCCAGCAGGCGACAGGGGGCGCAGGGCTATGGCTACACCTTC.

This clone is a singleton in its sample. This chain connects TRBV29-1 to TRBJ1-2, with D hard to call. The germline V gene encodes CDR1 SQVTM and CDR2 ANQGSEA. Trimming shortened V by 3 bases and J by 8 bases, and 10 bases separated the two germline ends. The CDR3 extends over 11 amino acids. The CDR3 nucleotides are TGCAGCGTTGATCGGGGTATCGGCTACACCTTC. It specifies CSVDRGIGYTF.

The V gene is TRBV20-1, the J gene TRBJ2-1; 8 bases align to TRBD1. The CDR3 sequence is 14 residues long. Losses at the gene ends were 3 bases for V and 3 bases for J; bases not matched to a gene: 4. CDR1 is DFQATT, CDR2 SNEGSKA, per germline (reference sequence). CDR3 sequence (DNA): TGCAGTGCTAGTACGGACAGGGACTACAATGAGCAGTTCTTC. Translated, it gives CSASTDRDYNEQFF.

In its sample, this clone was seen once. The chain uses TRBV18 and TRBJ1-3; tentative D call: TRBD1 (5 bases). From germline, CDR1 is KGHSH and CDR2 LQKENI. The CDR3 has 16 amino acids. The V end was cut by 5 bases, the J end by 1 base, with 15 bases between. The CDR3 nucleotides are TGTGCCAGCTCATACTCGGGGGTTACGTCTGGAAACACCATATATTTT. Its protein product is CASSYSGVTSGNTIYF.

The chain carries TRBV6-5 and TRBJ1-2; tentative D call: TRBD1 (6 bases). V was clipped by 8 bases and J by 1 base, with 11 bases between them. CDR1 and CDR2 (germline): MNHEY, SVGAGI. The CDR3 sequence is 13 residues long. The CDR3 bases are TGTGCCAGCCGACCGGGACATAACTATGGCTACACCTTC. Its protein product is CASRPGHNYGYTF.

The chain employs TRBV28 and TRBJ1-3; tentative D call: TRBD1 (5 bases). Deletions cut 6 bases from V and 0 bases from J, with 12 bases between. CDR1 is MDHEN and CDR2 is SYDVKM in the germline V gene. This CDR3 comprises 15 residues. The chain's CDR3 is CASSYPGGSGNTIYF. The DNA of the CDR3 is TGTGCCAGCAGCTATCCCGGGGGCTCTGGAAACACCATATATTTT. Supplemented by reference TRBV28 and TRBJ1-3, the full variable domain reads DVKVTQSSRYLVKRTGEKVFLECVQDMDHENMFWYRQDPGLGLRLIYFSYDVKMKEKGDIPEGYSVSREKKERFSLILESASTNQTSMYLCASSYPGGSGNTIYFGEGSWLTVV.

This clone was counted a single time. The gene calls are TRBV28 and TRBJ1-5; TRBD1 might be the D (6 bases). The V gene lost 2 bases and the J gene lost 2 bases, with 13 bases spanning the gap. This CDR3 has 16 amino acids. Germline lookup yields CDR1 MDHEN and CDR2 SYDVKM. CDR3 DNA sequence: TGTGCCAGCAGTTTAAATGCAGGGGCGGGCAATCAGCCCCAGCATTTT. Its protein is CASSLNAGAGNQPQHF. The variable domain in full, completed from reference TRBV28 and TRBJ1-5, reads DVKVTQSSRYLVKRTGEKVFLECVQDMDHENMFWYRQDPGLGLRLIYFSYDVKMKEKGDIPEGYSVSREKKERFSLILESASTNQTSMYLCASSLNAGAGNQPQHFGDGTRLSIL.

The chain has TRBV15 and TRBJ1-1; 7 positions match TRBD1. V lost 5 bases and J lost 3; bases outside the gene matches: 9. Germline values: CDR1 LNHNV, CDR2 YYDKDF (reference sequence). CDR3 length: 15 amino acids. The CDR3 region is CATSPGGGWDTEAFF. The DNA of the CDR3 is TGTGCCACCAGCCCCGGAGGGGGCTGGGACACTGAAGCTTTCTTT.

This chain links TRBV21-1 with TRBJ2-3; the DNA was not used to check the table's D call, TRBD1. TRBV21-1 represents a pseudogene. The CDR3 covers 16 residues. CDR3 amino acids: CASSTRDRVGTDTQYF. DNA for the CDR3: TGTGCCAGCAGCACCCGGGACAGGGTAGGCACAGATACGCAGTATTTT.

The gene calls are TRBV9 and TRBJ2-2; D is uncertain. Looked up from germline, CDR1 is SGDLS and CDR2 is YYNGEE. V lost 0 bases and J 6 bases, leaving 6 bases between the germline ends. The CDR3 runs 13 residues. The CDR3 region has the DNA TGTGCCAGCAGCGTAGTTATATCCGGGGAGCTGTTTTTT. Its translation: CASSVVISGELFF.

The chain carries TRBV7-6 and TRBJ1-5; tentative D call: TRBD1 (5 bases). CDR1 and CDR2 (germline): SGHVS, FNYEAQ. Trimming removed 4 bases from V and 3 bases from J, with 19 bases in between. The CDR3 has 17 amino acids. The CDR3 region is CASSSLPGTAPNQPQHF. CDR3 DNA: TGTGCCAGCAGCTCCCTACCGGGGACTGCACCCAATCAGCCCCAGCATTTT.

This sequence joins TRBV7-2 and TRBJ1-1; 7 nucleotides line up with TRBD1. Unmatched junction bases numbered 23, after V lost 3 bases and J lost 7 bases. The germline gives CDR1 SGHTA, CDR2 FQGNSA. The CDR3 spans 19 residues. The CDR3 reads CASSFLTSGTARPMIEAFF. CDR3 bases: TGTGCCAGCAGCTTTCTAACCTCAGGGACAGCCAGGCCAATGATTGAAGCTTTCTTT. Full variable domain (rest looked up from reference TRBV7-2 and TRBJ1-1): GAGVSQSPSNKVTEKGKDVELRCDPISGHTALYWYRQSLGQGLEFLIYFQGNSAPDKSGLPSDRFSAERTGGSVSTLTIQRTQQEDSAVYLCASSFLTSGTARPMIEAFFGQGTRLTVV.

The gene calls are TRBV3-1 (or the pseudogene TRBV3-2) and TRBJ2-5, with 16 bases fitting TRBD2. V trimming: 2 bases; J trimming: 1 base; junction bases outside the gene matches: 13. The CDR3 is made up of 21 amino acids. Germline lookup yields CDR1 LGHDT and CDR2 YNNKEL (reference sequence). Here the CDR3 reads CASSQRPGLAGGGGFQETQYF. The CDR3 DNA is TGTGCCAGCAGCCAACGTCCGGGACTAGCGGGAGGGGGGGGCTTCCAAGAGACCCAGTACTTC.

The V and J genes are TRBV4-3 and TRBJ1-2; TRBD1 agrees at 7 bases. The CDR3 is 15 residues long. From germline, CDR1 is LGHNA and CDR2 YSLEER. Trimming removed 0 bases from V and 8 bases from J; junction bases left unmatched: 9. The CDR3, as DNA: TGCGCCAGCAGCCAAGATAGGTGGGCAGGGGGAGGCTACACCTTC. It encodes CASSQDRWAGGGYTF.